The 32 T cell receptor beta chains listed next were all sequenced from one sample in a study of metastatic and nonmetastatic thyroid tumors. Before thyroid surgery, none of the patients had received any treatment. TCRdb called clones again from the PCR reads with MiXCR. The table records some 20,000 clones, under 25% of them present only once. The sequenced sample was tumor tissue. These receptors were collected from a female donor with papillary thyroid cancer or a benign thyroid nodule (not recorded which). Some clones in this sample may be carry-over from other donors' samples.

This clone was observed a single time. The chain recombines TRBV7-3 with TRBJ2-3; D is uncertain. The CDR3 loop spans 13 amino acids. CDR1 and CDR2 (germline): SGHTA, FQGTGA. The V end lost 3 bases, the J end lost 6 bases, and 10 bases lay between the germline ends. In DNA form, the CDR3 reads TGTGCCAGCAGCTTGGGCCTGGGGGATACGCAGTATTTT. The encoded protein is CASSLGLGDTQYF.

This clone has just a few counts. An end of the junction differs from the germline gene, which may be a read error. V gene TRBV2 combines with J gene TRBJ1-4, with TRBD1 as a possible D gene (6 bases). The germline V gene has CDR1 SNHLY and CDR2 FYNNEI. This CDR3 contains 15 residues. In DNA, the CDR3 is TGTGCCAGCAGTGAGTCAAGGGGGAGAAATGAAAAACTGTCTTTT. This sequence encodes CASSESRGRNEKLSF.

This clone is deemed medium-sized. V is TRBV6-2 or TRBV6-3 and J is TRBJ2-7; 8 nucleotides agree with TRBD1. Unmatched junction bases numbered 8, after V lost 4 bases and J lost 6 bases. Germline values: CDR1 MNHEY, CDR2 SVGEGT. The CDR3 sequence is 14 residues long. The CDR3 spells CASSLRQGLVEQYF. DNA for the CDR3: TGTGCCAGCAGTTTGAGACAGGGGCTTGTCGAGCAGTACTTC.

This clone was found once. The chain carries TRBV5-1 and TRBJ2-7; D is ambiguous. From germline, CDR1 is SGHRS and CDR2 YFSETQ. The CDR3 extends over 14 amino acids. The V end lost 3 bases, the J end lost 5 bases, and 15 bases lay between the germline ends. CDR3 loop: CASSSLPGPDEQYF. The CDR3 DNA is TGCGCCAGCAGCTCCCTACCCGGACCCGACGAGCAGTACTTC. Full variable domain (outside the CDR3, taken from reference TRBV5-1 and TRBJ2-7): KAGVTQTPRYLIKTRGQQVTLSCSPISGHRSVSWYQQTPGQGLQFLFEYFSETQRNKGNFPGRFSGRQFSNSRSEMNVSTLELGDSALYLCASSSLPGPDEQYFGPGTRLTVT.

This clone was counted once. The junction and the germline gene differ at one end; a read error may be behind it. V and J are TRBV30 and TRBJ1-2; D is unclear. In germline, CDR1 is GTSNPN, CDR2 SVGIG (reference sequence). The CDR3 consists of 13 residues. CDR3 DNA sequence: TGTGCCTGCCCGAGTTCATATTCCTATGGATACACCTTC. It encodes CACPSSYSYGYTF.

This clone was found a few times. J is TRBJ2-1 and V is TRBV7-8, with D possibly matching TRBD1 (6 bases). V lost 4 bases and J lost 9, with 10 bases in between. The germline gives CDR1 SGHVS, CDR2 FQNEAQ. CDR3 length: 12 residues. The CDR3 sequence: CASSSGDREQFF. The DNA of the CDR3 is TGTGCCAGCAGCTCAGGGGACCGTGAGCAGTTCTTC.

This chain uses TRBV28 with TRBJ1-1; TRBD1 matches 12 bases. Germline V gene lookup returns CDR1 MDHEN and CDR2 SYDVKM. The CDR3 totals 18 residues. With 6 bases clipped from V and 5 bases from J, the junction kept 16 bases outside the gene matches. The CDR3 DNA reads as TGTGCCAGCAGCCCTCCGCCGGGACAGGGGGCGAAGGGAACTGAAGCTTTCTTT. This translates into CASSPPPGQGAKGTEAFF.

This clone was counted many times. The chain carries TRBV6-1 and TRBJ2-2, with TRBD2 matching 11 bases. V lost 5 bases to trimming and J lost 9 bases; unmatched junction nucleotides: 8. The CDR3 is 15 residues long. CDR1 MNHNS and CDR2 SASEGT come from the germline V gene. The CDR3 region has the DNA TGTGCCAGCAGTTCTTACCCTAGCGGGAGGCGGGAGCTGTTTTTT. It yields the protein CASSSYPSGRRELFF.

This clone was observed a few times. One junction end disagrees with the germline gene, perhaps due to a read error. This sequence joins TRBV12-3 or TRBV12-4 and TRBJ2-7; 7 bases fit TRBD1. The CDR3 length is 12 residues. CDR3: CASRLEGAKQYF. CDR3 DNA: TGTGCCAGCAGGTTAGAGGGGGCGAAGCAGTACTTC.

With respect to this clone: The junction and the germline gene differ at one end; a read error may be behind it. The same CDR3 can be traced to other DNA sequences in this sample. The chain combines TRBV2 with TRBJ2-7; D uncertain. The germline V gene has CDR1 SNHLY and CDR2 FYNNEI. The CDR3 loop spans 10 amino acids. The CDR3 sequence: CASSGREQYF. The CDR3 region has the DNA TGCGCCAGCAGTGGACGCGAGCAGTACTTC.

The chain couples TRBV7-2 to TRBJ2-6; TRBD2 aligns across 11 bases. Germline CDR1 SGHTA, CDR2 FQGNSA. V trimming: 2 bases; J trimming: 1 base; junction bases outside the gene matches: 10. The CDR3 contains 20 residues. CDR3 DNA sequence: TGTGCCAGCAGCTTATCGGCTGGGACTAGCGGATGGTCTGGGGCCAACGTCCTGACTTTC. Its translation is CASSLSAGTSGWSGANVLTF.

The table lists this clone with a few counts. V and J are TRBV28 and TRBJ2-2; 7 bases align to TRBD2. The CDR3 covers 17 residues. Trimming took 6 bases from V and 0 from J; bases not matched to a gene: 10. Germline CDR1 reads MDHEN; CDR2 reads SYDVKM. CDR3 loop: CASSFPPGLANTGELFF. In DNA, the CDR3 is TGTGCCAGCAGCTTCCCCCCCGGACTAGCGAACACCGGGGAGCTGTTTTTT. Drawing the rest from reference TRBV28 and TRBJ2-2, the complete variable domain is DVKVTQSSRYLVKRTGEKVFLECVQDMDHENMFWYRQDPGLGLRLIYFSYDVKMKEKGDIPEGYSVSREKKERFSLILESASTNQTSMYLCASSFPPGLANTGELFFGEGSRLTVL.

In its sample, this clone was seen many times. A single base separates this from a much larger clone, so it may be a read error. Different DNA sequences within this sample yield the same CDR3. The chain employs TRBV28 and TRBJ1-1; D gene uncertain. The CDR3 length is 13 residues. The germline V and J ends were trimmed by 9 bases and 1 base, with 12 bases remaining between them. Germline V gene lookup returns CDR1 MDHEN and CDR2 SYDVKM. The CDR3 region has the DNA TGTGCCAGTATTTGGGCAAAGAACACTGAAGCTTTCTTT. It encodes CASIWAKNTEAFF.

This clone was seen many times. The chain combines TRBV10-2 with TRBJ2-1; a weak D match, TRBD2 (6 bases). V dropped 3 bases and J dropped 10 bases, with 10 bases sitting between them. Germline-derived CDR1 and CDR2 are WSHSY and SAAADI. CDR3 length: 12 amino acids. This CDR3 is CASSDWGREQFF. The CDR3 nucleotides are TGCGCCAGCAGTGATTGGGGGAGGGAGCAGTTCTTC.

This clone was recorded many times. The rearrangement uses TRBV3-1 and TRBJ1-5, with 7 bases aligning to TRBD1. V was clipped by 2 bases and J by 0 bases; unmatched bases: 1. Germline V gene data show CDR1 as LGHDT and CDR2 as YNNKEL (reference sequence). The CDR3 runs to 15 residues. The CDR3 loop is CASSQRQGSNQPQHF. The CDR3 region has the DNA TGTGCCAGCAGCCAAAGACAGGGTAGCAATCAGCCCCAGCATTTT. Filled out from reference TRBV3-1 and TRBJ1-5, the complete variable domain reads DTAVSQTPKYLVTQMGNDKSIKCEQNLGHDTMYWYKQDSKKFLKIMFSYNNKELIINETVPNRFSPKSPDKAHLNLHINSLELGDSAVYFCASSQRQGSNQPQHFGDGTRLSIL.

This clone showed up many times. This chain connects TRBV6-4 to TRBJ2-1; TRBD1 matches 10 bases. Trimming cost V 5 bases and J 9 bases; bases outside gene matches: 10. CDR3 length: 15 amino acids. In germline, CDR1 is MRHNA, CDR2 SNTAGT. The CDR3 loop reads CASSPHLGQGTEQFF. The CDR3 nucleotides read TGTGCCAGCAGTCCACACCTGGGACAGGGGACTGAGCAGTTCTTC.

This clone has a handful of counts. V and J are TRBV12-3 or TRBV12-4 and TRBJ2-3; 8 bases map to TRBD2. V dropped 7 bases and J dropped 2; count of bases not matched to a gene: 5. CDR3 length: 14 residues. DNA of the CDR3: TGTGCCAGCACCCCGACTAGCGCCACAGATACGCAGTATTTT. It translates to CASTPTSATDTQYF.

This clone was detected a few times. The V call is TRBV27, the J call TRBJ2-3; the D gene is possibly TRBD2 (6 bases). This CDR3 region has 16 residues. CDR1 MNHEY and CDR2 SMNVEV come from the germline V gene (reference sequence). The V gene lost 6 bases and the J gene lost 4 bases, with 20 bases spanning the gap. CDR3 protein: CASRPYSPSGADTQYF. The DNA for the CDR3 is TGTGCCAGCAGACCCTATAGCCCATCGGGGGCAGATACGCAGTATTTT.

In this sample, this clone turned up many times. The chain couples TRBV10-3 to TRBJ1-6; D uncertain. With 2 bases removed from V and 15 bases from J, the gap between germline ends came to 23 bases. Germline V gives CDR1 ENHRY, CDR2 SYGVKD. The CDR3 length is 16 residues. For the CDR3, the DNA is TGTGCCATCAGTGAGGCGGAGAACCCGCCCAATCAAGGCCTCCACTTT. Translated: CAISEAENPPNQGLHF.

The chain couples TRBV2 to TRBJ2-6; D might be TRBD2 (6 bases). The germline CDR1 and CDR2 sequences are SNHLY and FYNNEI. V lost 8 bases and J 4 bases, leaving 18 bases between the germline ends. This CDR3 contains 16 residues. This chain's CDR3 is CASGGESISGANVLTF. In DNA, the CDR3 is TGTGCCAGCGGCGGGGAGTCGATTTCCGGGGCCAACGTCCTGACTTTC.

Only a few counts were recorded for this clone. This chain uses TRBV19 with TRBJ1-5, with D perhaps TRBD1 (5 bases). From germline, CDR1 is LNHDA and CDR2 SQIVND (reference sequence). Trimming cost V 8 bases and J 9 bases, with 20 bases left between them. This CDR3 comprises 14 residues. The chain's CDR3 is CASEQNQGLRPQHF. The CDR3 DNA reads TGTGCCAGTGAACAAAACCAGGGATTAAGGCCCCAGCATTTT.

This clone was detected ten times or more. The V call is TRBV7-3, the J call TRBJ2-1; D unclear. This CDR3 comprises 15 residues. Trimming took off 0 bases at V and 7 bases at J, with 13 bases between the two ends. Germline lookup yields CDR1 SGHTA and CDR2 FQGTGA. The CDR3 here is CASSLTLTSWNEQFF. The CDR3 DNA is TGTGCCAGCAGCTTAACGTTAACCAGTTGGAATGAGCAGTTCTTC.

This clone was found a few times. Here the CDR3 reads CASRGDRGNYGYTF. The CDR3, as DNA: TGTGCCAGTAGAGGGGACAGGGGCAACTATGGCTACACCTTC. The chain joins TRBV19 to TRBJ1-2, with 10 positions matching TRBD1. This CDR3 contains 14 residues. Trimming at V came to 6 bases and at J to 2 bases, leaving 3 bases not matched to a gene. In germline, CDR1 is LNHDA, CDR2 SQIVND (reference sequence).

This clone was counted at least ten times. V usage is TRBV9 and J usage is TRBJ1-1; D might be TRBD1 (5 bases). The V gene lost 0 bases and the J gene lost 3 bases, with 9 bases spanning the gap. The CDR3 runs 14 residues. The V gene's germline CDR1 is SGDLS and CDR2 YYNGEE. The CDR3 DNA follows: TGTGCCAGCAGCGTAGCTGGGGGTTACACTGAAGCTTTCTTT. Residues: CASSVAGGYTEAFF.

The chain links TRBV3-1 to TRBJ2-7; 11 bases map to TRBD2. The J segment lost 6 bases and the V segment lost 5 bases, leaving 9 bases of the junction unmatched. CDR1 and CDR2 (germline): LGHDT, YNNKEL (reference sequence). The CDR3 runs 15 residues. The CDR3 loop reads CASSLGLAALSEQYF. CDR3 DNA sequence: TGTGCCAGCAGCTTGGGACTAGCGGCTCTTTCCGAGCAGTACTTC.

By share, this clone counts as medium-sized. The gene calls are TRBV7-2 and TRBJ1-2, with D perhaps TRBD1 (5 bases). The V end lost 5 bases, the J end lost 6 bases, and 25 bases lay between the germline ends. The CDR3 has 17 residues. CDR1 is SGHTA and CDR2 is FQGNSA in the germline V gene. In nucleotides, the CDR3 is TGTGCCAGCAGCCCATCCGGGACGGGCCTTTTATCCCATGGCTACACCTTC. Amino acids: CASSPSGTGLLSHGYTF.

The V call is TRBV11-2, the J call TRBJ2-1; 9 nucleotides line up with TRBD1. Germline V CDR1 and CDR2: SGHAT, FQNNGV. The CDR3 is 15 amino acids. Losses at the gene ends were 5 bases for V and 7 bases for J; bases not matched to a gene: 9. The CDR3 nucleotides are TGTGCCAGCAGCAATATGGACAGGGGTTGGAATGAGCAGTTCTTC. This encodes CASSNMDRGWNEQFF.

This clone was detected a few times. The chain has TRBV19 and TRBJ2-5, with a possible D match to TRBD2 (5 bases). V was pared by 6 bases and J by 4 bases, with 15 bases between. Germline V gene sequence: CDR1 LNHDA, CDR2 SQIVND (reference sequence). The CDR3 spans 14 residues. The CDR3 DNA is TGTGCCAGTAGGCCCGGCGGAGGCGGAGAGACCCAGTACTTC. Translation gives CASRPGGGGETQYF.

This chain links TRBV30 with TRBJ1-1; possibly TRBD1 for D (6 bases). Germline-derived CDR1 and CDR2 are GTSNPN and SVGIG (reference sequence). This CDR3 comprises 12 residues. The CDR3 region has the DNA TGTGCTGTACAGGGCCGGGACACTGAAGCTTTCTTT. Its translation is CAVQGRDTEAFF.

The chain uses TRBV3-1 and TRBJ2-7, with 9 bases identical to TRBD2. Germline V CDR1 and CDR2: LGHDT, YNNKEL (reference sequence). After removal of 2 bases from V and 2 bases from J, the junction contained 4 bases not matched to a gene. CDR3 size: 15 residues. The CDR3 sequence: CASSQLPSGTYEQYF. CDR3 DNA: TGTGCCAGCAGCCAACTGCCTAGCGGGACCTACGAGCAGTACTTC.

The V call is TRBV20-1, the J call TRBJ1-5; D not resolved. This CDR3 has 15 residues. Germline V gene data show CDR1 as DFQATT and CDR2 as SNEGSKA (reference sequence). V lost 0 bases, J lost 2 bases, and 11 bases lay in between. This chain's CDR3 is CSARDPYGGNQPQHF. In nucleotides, the CDR3 is TGCAGTGCTAGAGACCCCTATGGGGGCAATCAGCCCCAGCATTTT.

This clone has just a few counts. The chain recombines TRBV19 with TRBJ1-1, with D maybe TRBD1 (6 bases). Germline V gives CDR1 LNHDA, CDR2 SQIVND (reference sequence). This CDR3 region has 14 residues. V shed 8 bases and J shed 1 base, with 14 bases lying between them. This CDR3 is CASENRAWNTEAFF. CDR3 DNA sequence: TGTGCCAGTGAGAACAGGGCTTGGAACACTGAAGCTTTCTTT.